Reported below is one T cell receptor beta chain. Its antigen is still unknown. The sample originates from a study of blood T cells in healthy people across ages. Study-level points and caveats: When one million T cells were used, diversity estimates were thought to be underestimates. More naive CD4+ cells and higher diversity marked long-lived donors relative to aged donors.

With a J-beta primer mix and a sample-barcoded 5' primer, a second PCR ran roughly 6 to 11 cycles. TCRdb redid the calling of the 5' RACE reads with MiXCR, one entry per CDR3 protein. Of about 680,000 distinct CDR3 sequences listed, around 49% were seen once; the top ten hold about 32%. This CDR3 is built from 16 residues. In germline, CDR1 is DFQATT, CDR2 SNEGSKA (reference sequence). V lost 0 bases to trimming and J lost 7 bases, with 16 bases between them. Sample donors were healthy Caucasian individuals that came from Russia, aged 6 to 90. Sequences were obtained from blood. The sequence came from a woman aged 55-70 years in good health. This chain joins TRBV20-1 and TRBJ1-6, with D possibly TRBD1 on 6 matching bases. The CDR3 is CSARDKGGRGNSPLHF. DNA for the CDR3: TGCAGTGCTAGAGATAAAGGGGGAAGGGGCAATTCACCCCTCCACTTT.